A single sample is the source of the 18 T cell receptor beta chains below, sequenced in a study of T-cell memory formation after mild COVID-19. TCRdb reprocessed the 5' RACE reads with MiXCR, giving one entry per CDR3 protein. The data show about 110,000 distinct CDR3 sequences, 15% to 20% seen once. Sample: PBMCs or a T cell subset sorted from them (not recorded which). Every receptor here comes from a man aged 18-30 years who had mild COVID-19 (a few samples of this study predate the infection). Cell type and time point are not known.

This rearrangement joins TRBV4-1 to TRBJ2-2; 8 bases agree with TRBD1. Germline values: CDR1 MGHRA, CDR2 YSYEKL. V shed 4 bases and J 6 bases; nucleotides not matched to a gene: 7. The CDR3 loop spans 15 amino acids. Here the CDR3 DNA reads TGCGCCAGCAGCCCGGCCGACAGGGGTTCCGGGGAGCTGTTTTTT. It yields the protein CASSPADRGSGELFF.

The chain combines TRBV5-1 with TRBJ1-3; D is unclear. Trimming took 4 bases from V and 4 from J, leaving 21 bases between them. The CDR3 covers 17 residues. The germline CDR1 and CDR2 sequences are SGHRS and YFSETQ. The CDR3 sequence is CASSRESAPRGGNTIYF. CDR3 DNA sequence: TGCGCCAGCAGCCGGGAGTCGGCCCCGAGAGGAGGAAACACCATATATTTT.

The rearrangement links TRBV11-2 to TRBJ2-3; D possibly corresponds to TRBD2 (7 bases). Germline-derived CDR1 and CDR2 are SGHAT and FQNNGV. The CDR3 is made up of 14 amino acids. The V end was cut by 3 bases, the J end by 8 bases, with 15 bases between. Here the CDR3 DNA reads TGTGCCAGCAGCTTGGGGGGGGCCCCGGGTACGCAGTATTTT. Its translation is CASSLGGAPGTQYF.

This clonotype has only a few counts. The chain carries TRBV3-1 and TRBJ2-3; a weak D match, TRBD2 (5 bases). The CDR3 contains 17 residues. The germline CDR1 and CDR2 sequences are LGHDT and YNNKEL (reference sequence). V was cut by 3 bases and J by 0 bases, with 16 bases left in between. The CDR3 reads CASSHWGSEASTDTQYF. The CDR3 nucleotides are TGTGCCAGCAGCCATTGGGGTAGCGAGGCTAGCACAGATACGCAGTATTTT.

This clonotype occurred a few times. The chain couples TRBV5-1 to TRBJ2-3; D could derive from TRBD1 or TRBD2 (5 bases each). This CDR3 has 14 amino acids. CDR1 is SGHRS and CDR2 is YFSETQ in the germline V gene. Between the trimmed V and J ends, which lost 4 bases and 2 bases, there was a span of 11 bases. The chain's CDR3 is CASSGGADTDTQYF. DNA for the CDR3: TGCGCCAGCAGCGGGGGTGCAGACACAGATACGCAGTATTTT.

This clonotype occurred a few times. This chain connects TRBV4-3 to TRBJ1-3; D unclear. The V gene lost 1 base and the J gene lost 0 bases, with 13 bases spanning the gap. Germline V gene sequence: CDR1 LGHNA, CDR2 YSLEER. The CDR3 consists of 17 residues. CDR3 DNA: TGCGCCAGCAGCCAAGGAGGTACTCCTATCTCTGGAAACACCATATATTTT. Amino acid sequence: CASSQGGTPISGNTIYF.

The CDR3 DNA follows: TGTGCCAGCAGCACCTACAGGGAGAACACTGAAGCTTTCTTT. Protein sequence: CASSTYRENTEAFF. The chain combines TRBV5-5 with TRBJ1-1, with a possible D match to TRBD1 (6 bases). CDR1 SGHKS and CDR2 YYEKEE come from the germline V gene (reference sequence). The germline V and J ends were trimmed by 4 bases and 1 base, with 11 bases remaining between them. This CDR3 comprises 14 residues.

This clonotype was observed a handful of times. The chain carries TRBV7-6 and TRBJ2-1; TRBD1 or TRBD2 may be the D gene (5 bases each). The CDR3 is 19 residues long. Looked up from germline, CDR1 is SGHVS and CDR2 is FNYEAQ. V was pared by 4 bases and J by 0 bases, with 22 bases between. CDR3 region: CASSSEGKGRRSSYNEQFF. For the CDR3, the DNA is TGTGCCAGCAGCTCAGAGGGCAAGGGGCGTAGAAGCTCCTACAATGAGCAGTTCTTC.

The chain combines TRBV4-3 with TRBJ1-2; D is ambiguous. V dropped 0 bases and J dropped 8 bases, with 13 bases sitting between them. Germline V lookup: CDR1 LGHNA, CDR2 YSLEER. This CDR3 is 14 amino acids long. CDR3 amino acids: CASSQEMPSWGYTF. The CDR3 DNA reads TGCGCCAGCAGCCAAGAGATGCCATCGTGGGGCTACACCTTC.

This clonotype was seen only a few times. The gene calls are TRBV7-2 and TRBJ1-1, with TRBD1 as a possible D gene (5 bases). V was pared by 3 bases and J by 3 bases, with 8 bases between. CDR3 size: 13 residues. Germline loops: CDR1 SGHTA, CDR2 FQGNSA. In DNA form, the CDR3 reads TGTGCCAGCAGCTTGACGGGGGACACTGAAGCTTTCTTT. Its translation is CASSLTGDTEAFF.

This clonotype appeared a few times. The chain is built from TRBV7-3 and TRBJ2-5; perhaps TRBD2 as D (5 bases). The V and J ends lost 7 bases and 4 bases respectively, with 13 bases between them. The CDR3 runs 13 residues. CDR1 and CDR2 from the germline V gene are SGHTA and FQGTGA. CDR3 residues: CASTLGGGETQYF. CDR3 bases: TGTGCCAGCACCCTTGGAGGAGGAGAGACCCAGTACTTC.

This clonotype was found a few times. The chain couples TRBV15 to TRBJ1-2; 7 bases fit TRBD1. Germline V CDR1 and CDR2: LNHNV, YYDKDF (reference sequence). This CDR3 has 16 residues. V lost 0 bases, J lost 2 bases, and 6 bases stayed unmatched. Written as DNA, the CDR3 is TGTGCCACCAGCAGAGATCGACAGGGTTTGAACTATGGCTACACCTTC. Translating gives CATSRDRQGLNYGYTF.

This clonotype was observed a few times. This chain uses TRBV5-6 with TRBJ2-5; 10 bases fit TRBD1. Germline V gene lookup returns CDR1 SGHDT and CDR2 YYEEEE. This CDR3 spans 14 amino acids. Trimming took 3 bases from V and 5 from J; bases not matched to a gene: 4. For the CDR3, the DNA is TGTGCCAGCAGCTCCCCGGGACAGGGGGAGACCCAGTACTTC. It is translated as CASSSPGQGETQYF.

The sample holds many counts of this clonotype. The chain uses TRBV11-1 and TRBJ2-1; D is ambiguous. The germline gives CDR1 SGHAT, CDR2 FQDESV (reference sequence). The V gene lost 3 bases and the J gene lost 10 bases, with 13 bases spanning the gap. This CDR3 is 13 amino acids long. CDR3 coding DNA: TGTGCCAGCAGCTTCGACTCAACTGGCGAGCAGTTCTTC. As protein: CASSFDSTGEQFF.

The sample holds a few counts of this clonotype. Germline and junction disagree at one end, which may indicate a read error. The genes are TRBV7-2 and TRBJ1-3; weak D call: TRBD1 (5 bases). Germline V gene sequence: CDR1 SGHTA, CDR2 FQGNSA. The CDR3 is made up of 13 amino acids. As DNA, the CDR3 is TGTGCCAGCAGGCCAAATACCGCGGGACTAACCAATTTT. Translating it yields CASRPNTAGLTNF.

This clonotype was observed a few times. V and J are TRBV7-2 and TRBJ2-5, with 7 positions matching TRBD1. Losses at the gene ends were 5 bases for V and 2 bases for J; bases not matched to a gene: 5. Germline V gives CDR1 SGHTA, CDR2 FQGNSA. The CDR3 spans 14 residues. For the CDR3, the DNA is TGTGCCAGCAGCGCCGGGACAGCACAAGAGACCCAGTACTTC. This encodes CASSAGTAQETQYF.

The rearrangement joins TRBV5-1 to TRBJ2-7, with TRBD2 matching 13 bases. CDR3 length: 16 residues. Germline CDR1 is SGHRS and CDR2 is YFSETQ. After removal of 4 bases from V and 3 bases from J, the junction contained 7 bases not matched to a gene. The CDR3 spells CASSTGTSGVIYEQYF. For the CDR3, the DNA is TGCGCCAGCAGCACGGGGACTAGCGGGGTAATCTACGAGCAGTACTTC.

This clonotype appeared a single time. The J gene is TRBJ2-1, the V gene TRBV19; 9 bases align to TRBD1. CDR3 size: 15 residues. Germline assignment: CDR1 LNHDA and CDR2 SQIVND (reference sequence). Trimming at V came to 9 bases and at J to 2 bases, leaving 8 bases not matched to a gene. DNA of the CDR3: TGTGCCAGCACAGGAACAGGGGGCCCCTACAATGAGCAGTTCTTC. Its protein product is CASTGTGGPYNEQFF.